This TCR beta chain was found in a study of T cells after yellow fever vaccination. The 5'RACE template-switching step produced TCR cDNA and added a universal primer site and UMIs. TCRdb reprocessed the 5' RACE reads via MiXCR and lists one record per CDR3 protein. In the table there are some 73,000 distinct CDR3 sequences, 7.5% to 8% of which are singletons. Study results and caveats: There was a small share of clonotypes that showed up in both the CD4 and CD8 compartments.

Trimming removed 4 bases from V and 2 bases from J; junction bases left unmatched: 5. The CDR3 has 15 amino acids. Germline loops: CDR1 LGHNA, CDR2 YSLEER. This clonotype was seen a few times. Its target is not known. The sequence derives from a man younger than 45 who received the YFV17D yellow fever vaccine. This chain connects TRBV4-3 to TRBJ2-7, with 10 bases lining up with TRBD2. Material: CD8+ T cells sorted from PBMCs, obtained on the day of the yellow fever booster vaccination. CDR3 nucleotides: TGCGCCAGCAGCCCTGGACTAGCGGTTACCTACGAGCAGTACTTC. Its translation: CASSPGLAVTYEQYF.